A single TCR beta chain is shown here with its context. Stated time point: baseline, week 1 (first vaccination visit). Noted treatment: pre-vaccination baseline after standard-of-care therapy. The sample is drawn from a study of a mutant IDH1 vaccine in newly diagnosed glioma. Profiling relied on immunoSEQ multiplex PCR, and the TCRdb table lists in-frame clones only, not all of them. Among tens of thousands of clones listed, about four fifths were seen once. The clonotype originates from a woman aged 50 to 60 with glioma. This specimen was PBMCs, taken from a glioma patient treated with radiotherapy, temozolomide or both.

CDR3 in amino acids: CASPGGRGQTNYGYTF. CDR3 DNA sequence: TGTGCCAGCCCCGGAGGGAGGGGTCAAACTAACTATGGCTACACCTTC. J is TRBJ1-2 and V is TRBV18, with D possibly TRBD1 on 5 matching bases. The CDR3 consists of 16 residues. The V and J ends lost 8 bases and 0 bases respectively, with 19 bases between them. Germline assignment: CDR1 KGHSH and CDR2 LQKENI.